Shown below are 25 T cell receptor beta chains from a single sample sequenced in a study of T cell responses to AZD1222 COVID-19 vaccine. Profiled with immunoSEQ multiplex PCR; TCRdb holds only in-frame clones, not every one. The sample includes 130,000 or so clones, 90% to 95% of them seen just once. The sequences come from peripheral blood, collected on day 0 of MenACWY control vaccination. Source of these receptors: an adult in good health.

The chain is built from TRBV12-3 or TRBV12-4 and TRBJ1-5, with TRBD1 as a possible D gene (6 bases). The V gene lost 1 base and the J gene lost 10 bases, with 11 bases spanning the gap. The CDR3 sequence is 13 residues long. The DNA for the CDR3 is TGTGCCAGCAGTTTAGAACAGGGCGGACCCCAGCATTTT. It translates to CASSLEQGGPQHF.

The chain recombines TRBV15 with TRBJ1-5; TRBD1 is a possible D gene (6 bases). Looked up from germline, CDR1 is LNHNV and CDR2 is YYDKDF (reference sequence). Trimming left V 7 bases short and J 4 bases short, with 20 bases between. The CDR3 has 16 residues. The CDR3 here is CATTKGGSEVNQPQHF. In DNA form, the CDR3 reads TGTGCCACCACCAAGGGGGGGTCGGAGGTGAATCAGCCCCAGCATTTT.

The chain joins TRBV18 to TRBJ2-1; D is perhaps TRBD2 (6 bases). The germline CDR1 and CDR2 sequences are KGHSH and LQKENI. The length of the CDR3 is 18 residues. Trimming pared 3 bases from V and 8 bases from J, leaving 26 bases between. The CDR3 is CASSPTRLRISGGYEQFF. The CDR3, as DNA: TGTGCCAGCTCACCTACAAGACTTAGGATTAGCGGTGGTTATGAGCAGTTCTTC.

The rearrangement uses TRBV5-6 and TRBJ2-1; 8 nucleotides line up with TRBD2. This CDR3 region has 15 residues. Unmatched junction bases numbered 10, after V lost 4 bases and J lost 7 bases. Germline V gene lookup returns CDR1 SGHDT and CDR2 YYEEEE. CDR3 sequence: CASSLVSGVFNEQFF. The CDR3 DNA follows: TGTGCCAGCAGCCTAGTTAGCGGGGTTTTTAATGAGCAGTTCTTC.

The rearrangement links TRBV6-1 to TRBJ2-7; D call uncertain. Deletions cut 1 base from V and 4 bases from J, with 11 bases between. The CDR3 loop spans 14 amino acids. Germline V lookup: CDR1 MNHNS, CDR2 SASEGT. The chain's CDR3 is CASSEEGLSYEQYF. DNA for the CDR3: TGTGCCAGCAGTGAAGAGGGCCTTTCGTACGAGCAGTACTTC.

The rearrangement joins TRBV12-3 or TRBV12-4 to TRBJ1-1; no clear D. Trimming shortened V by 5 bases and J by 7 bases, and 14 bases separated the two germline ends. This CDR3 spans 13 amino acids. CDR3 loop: CASSPGGSYEAFF. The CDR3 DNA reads TGTGCCAGCAGTCCAGGTGGGAGCTATGAAGCTTTCTTT.

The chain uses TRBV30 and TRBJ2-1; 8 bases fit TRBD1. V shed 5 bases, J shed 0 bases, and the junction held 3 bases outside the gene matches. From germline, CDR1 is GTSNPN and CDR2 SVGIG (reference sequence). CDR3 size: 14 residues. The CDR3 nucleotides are TGTGCCTGGGGGGACAGGCCCTCCTACAATGAGCAGTTCTTC. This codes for CAWGDRPSYNEQFF.

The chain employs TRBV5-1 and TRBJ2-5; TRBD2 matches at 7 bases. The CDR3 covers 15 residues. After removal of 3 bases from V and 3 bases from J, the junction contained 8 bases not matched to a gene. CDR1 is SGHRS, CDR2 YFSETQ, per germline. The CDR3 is CASSSTGTTEETQYF. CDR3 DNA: TGCGCCAGCAGCTCAACCGGGACTACAGAAGAGACCCAGTACTTC.

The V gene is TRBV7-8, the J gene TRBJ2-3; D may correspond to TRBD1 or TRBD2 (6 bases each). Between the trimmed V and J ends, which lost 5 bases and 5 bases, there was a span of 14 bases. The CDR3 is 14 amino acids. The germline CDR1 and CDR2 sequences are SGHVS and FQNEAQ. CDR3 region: CASSGRGLGDTQYF. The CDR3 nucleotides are TGTGCCAGCAGCGGACGGGGGCTCGGAGATACGCAGTATTTT.

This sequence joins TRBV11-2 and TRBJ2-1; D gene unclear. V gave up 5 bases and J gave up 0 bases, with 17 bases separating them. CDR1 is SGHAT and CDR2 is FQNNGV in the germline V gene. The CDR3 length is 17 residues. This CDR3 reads CASSPLLVARSYNEQFF. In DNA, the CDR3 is TGTGCCAGCAGCCCGCTATTGGTGGCCCGCTCCTACAATGAGCAGTTCTTC.

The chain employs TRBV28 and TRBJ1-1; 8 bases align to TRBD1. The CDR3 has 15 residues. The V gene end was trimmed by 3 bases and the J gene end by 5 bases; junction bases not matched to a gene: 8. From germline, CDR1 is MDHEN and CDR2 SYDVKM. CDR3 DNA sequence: TGTGCCAGCAGTTTTGGCTTCCAGGGGGCGACTGAAGCTTTCTTT. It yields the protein CASSFGFQGATEAFF.

This CDR3 is CASSLQASGGGEQFF. The CDR3 nucleotides are TGCGCCAGCAGCCTCCAAGCTAGCGGGGGGGGTGAGCAGTTCTTC. The chain carries TRBV5-1 and TRBJ2-1; TRBD2 matches 12 bases. V dropped 4 bases and J dropped 9; count of bases not matched to a gene: 8. This CDR3 has 15 amino acids. Germline-derived CDR1 and CDR2 are SGHRS and YFSETQ.

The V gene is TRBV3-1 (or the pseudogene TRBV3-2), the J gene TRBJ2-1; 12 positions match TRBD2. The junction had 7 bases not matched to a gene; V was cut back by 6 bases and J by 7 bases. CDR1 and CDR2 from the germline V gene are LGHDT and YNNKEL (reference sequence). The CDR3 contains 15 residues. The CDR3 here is CASSRMTSGSNEQFF. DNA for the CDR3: TGTGCCAGCAGTCGGATGACTAGCGGGAGTAATGAGCAGTTCTTC.

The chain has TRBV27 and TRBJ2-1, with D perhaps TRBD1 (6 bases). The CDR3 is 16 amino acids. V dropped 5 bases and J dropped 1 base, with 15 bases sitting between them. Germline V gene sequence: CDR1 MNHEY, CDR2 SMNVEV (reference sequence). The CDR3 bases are TGTGCCAGCAGTCCCTGGACAGTCAAGTCCTACAATGAGCAGTTCTTC. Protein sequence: CASSPWTVKSYNEQFF.

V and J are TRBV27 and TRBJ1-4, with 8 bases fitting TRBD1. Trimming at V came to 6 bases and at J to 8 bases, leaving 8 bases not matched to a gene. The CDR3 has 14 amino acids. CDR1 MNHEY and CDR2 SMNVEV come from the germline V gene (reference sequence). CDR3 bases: TGTGCCAGCAGCTACGGACAGGGCCACGAAAAACTGTTTTTT. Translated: CASSYGQGHEKLFF.

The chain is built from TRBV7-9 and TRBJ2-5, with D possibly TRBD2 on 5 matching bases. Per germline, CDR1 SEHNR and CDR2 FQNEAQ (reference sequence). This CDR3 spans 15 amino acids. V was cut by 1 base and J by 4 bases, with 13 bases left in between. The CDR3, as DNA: TGTGCCAGCAGCTTAGGGTGGAAACTAGGAGAGACCCAGTACTTC. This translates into CASSLGWKLGETQYF. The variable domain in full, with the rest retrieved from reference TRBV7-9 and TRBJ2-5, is DTGVSQNPRHKITKRGQNVTFRCDPISEHNRLYWYRQTLGQGPEFLTYFQNEAQLEKSRLLSDRFSAERPKGSFSTLEIQRTEQGDSAMYLCASSLGWKLGETQYFGPGTRLLVL.

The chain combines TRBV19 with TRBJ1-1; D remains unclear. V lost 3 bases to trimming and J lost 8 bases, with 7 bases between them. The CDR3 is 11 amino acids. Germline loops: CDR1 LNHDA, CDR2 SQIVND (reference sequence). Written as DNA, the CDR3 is TGTGCCAGTAGTATTGGGCTGGAAGCTTTCTTT. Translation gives CASSIGLEAFF.

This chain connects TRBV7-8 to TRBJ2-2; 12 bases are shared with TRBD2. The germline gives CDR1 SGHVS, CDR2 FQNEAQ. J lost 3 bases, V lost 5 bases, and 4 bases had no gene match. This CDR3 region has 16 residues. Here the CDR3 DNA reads TGTGCCAGCAGCCTCCGGACTAGCGGGGACACCGGGGAGCTGTTTTTT. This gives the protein CASSLRTSGDTGELFF.

Here the CDR3 DNA reads TGTGCTAGTGGTTTCACAGGGGGCGCTTATGGCTACACCTTC. Translated: CASGFTGGAYGYTF. The chain has TRBV12-5 and TRBJ1-2; 9 bases are shared with TRBD1. This CDR3 contains 14 residues. The V and J ends lost 3 bases and 5 bases, in that order; junction bases with no gene match: 4. Looked up from germline, CDR1 is LGHNT and CDR2 is FRNRAP.

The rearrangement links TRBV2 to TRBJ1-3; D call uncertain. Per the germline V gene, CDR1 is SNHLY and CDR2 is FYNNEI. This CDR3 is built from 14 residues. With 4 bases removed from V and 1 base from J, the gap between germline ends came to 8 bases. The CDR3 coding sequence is TGTGCCAGCAGTGTCGGGCAGTCTGGAAACACCATATATTTT. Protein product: CASSVGQSGNTIYF.

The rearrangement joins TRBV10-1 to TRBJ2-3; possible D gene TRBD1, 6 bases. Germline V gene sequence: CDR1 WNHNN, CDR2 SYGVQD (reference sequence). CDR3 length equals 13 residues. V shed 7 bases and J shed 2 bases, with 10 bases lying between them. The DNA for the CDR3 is TGCGCCAGCAAGGCAGGGGCCACAGATACGCAGTATTTT. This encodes CASKAGATDTQYF.

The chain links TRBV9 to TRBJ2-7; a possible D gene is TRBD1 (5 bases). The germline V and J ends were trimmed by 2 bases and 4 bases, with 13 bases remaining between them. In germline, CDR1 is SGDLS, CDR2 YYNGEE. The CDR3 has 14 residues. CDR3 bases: TGTGCCAGCAGCGTTAGAACAGGTGGTTACGAGCAGTACTTC. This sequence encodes CASSVRTGGYEQYF.

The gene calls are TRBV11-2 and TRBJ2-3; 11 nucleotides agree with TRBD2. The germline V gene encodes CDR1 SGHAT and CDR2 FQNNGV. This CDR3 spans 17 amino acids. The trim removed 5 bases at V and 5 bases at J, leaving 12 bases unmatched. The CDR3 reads CASSGEVAGGLEDTQYF. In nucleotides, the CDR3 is TGTGCCAGCAGCGGCGAGGTAGCGGGGGGGCTGGAAGATACGCAGTATTTT.

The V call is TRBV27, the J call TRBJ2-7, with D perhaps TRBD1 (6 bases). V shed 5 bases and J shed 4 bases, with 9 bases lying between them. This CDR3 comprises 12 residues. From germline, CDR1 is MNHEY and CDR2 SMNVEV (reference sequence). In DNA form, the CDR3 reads TGTGCCAGCAGTACTCAGGGGTACGAGCAGTACTTC. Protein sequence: CASSTQGYEQYF.

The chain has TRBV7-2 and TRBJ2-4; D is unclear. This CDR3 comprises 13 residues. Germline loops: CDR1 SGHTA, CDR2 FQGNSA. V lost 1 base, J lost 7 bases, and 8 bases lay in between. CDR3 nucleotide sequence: TGTGCCAGCAGCTTAGGAAGGCGTAACATTCAGTACTTC. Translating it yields CASSLGRRNIQYF.